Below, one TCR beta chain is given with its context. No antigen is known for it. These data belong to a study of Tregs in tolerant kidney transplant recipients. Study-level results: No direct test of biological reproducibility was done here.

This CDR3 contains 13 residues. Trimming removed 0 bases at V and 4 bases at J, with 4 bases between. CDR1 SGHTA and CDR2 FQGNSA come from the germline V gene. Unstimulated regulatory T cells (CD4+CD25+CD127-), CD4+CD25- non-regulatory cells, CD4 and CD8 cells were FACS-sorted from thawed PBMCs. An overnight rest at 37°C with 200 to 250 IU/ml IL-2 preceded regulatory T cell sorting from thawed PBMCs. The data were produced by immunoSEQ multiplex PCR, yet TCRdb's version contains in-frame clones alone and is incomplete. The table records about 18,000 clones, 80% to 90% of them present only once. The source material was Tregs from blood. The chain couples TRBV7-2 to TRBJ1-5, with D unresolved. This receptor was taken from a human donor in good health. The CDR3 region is CASSLARNQPQHF. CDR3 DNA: TGTGCCAGCAGCTTAGCGAGGAATCAGCCCCAGCATTTT.